The clone carrying this T cell receptor beta chain was recorded once. Its antigen is as yet unknown. The sample is drawn from a study of shared clonotypes between healthy human individuals. Only in-frame clones appear in the TCRdb table, and some are missing; sequencing was by immunoSEQ multiplex PCR. The sample yields about 2.4 million clones, 80% to 95% seen once. Findings and limits, study-wide: Of the naive CD4 clonotypes, about 5% were shared across a handful of donors.

V was cut by 5 bases and J by 1 base, with 11 bases left in between. Germline CDR1 MNHNY, CDR2 SVGAGI (reference sequence). The CDR3 runs 14 residues. The gene calls are TRBV6-6 and TRBJ1-2; maybe TRBD1 (6 bases). This TCR was recovered from a man between 18 and 35 years old in good health. Some clones in this sample may be carry-over from other donors' samples. The sequenced sample consisted of naive CD4+ T cells from PBMCs. The sample's subset: CD45RA+ positively selected. CDR3 nucleotides: TGTGCCAGCAGTCGCGGACAGCTTAACTATGGCTACACCTTC. Protein product: CASSRGQLNYGYTF.